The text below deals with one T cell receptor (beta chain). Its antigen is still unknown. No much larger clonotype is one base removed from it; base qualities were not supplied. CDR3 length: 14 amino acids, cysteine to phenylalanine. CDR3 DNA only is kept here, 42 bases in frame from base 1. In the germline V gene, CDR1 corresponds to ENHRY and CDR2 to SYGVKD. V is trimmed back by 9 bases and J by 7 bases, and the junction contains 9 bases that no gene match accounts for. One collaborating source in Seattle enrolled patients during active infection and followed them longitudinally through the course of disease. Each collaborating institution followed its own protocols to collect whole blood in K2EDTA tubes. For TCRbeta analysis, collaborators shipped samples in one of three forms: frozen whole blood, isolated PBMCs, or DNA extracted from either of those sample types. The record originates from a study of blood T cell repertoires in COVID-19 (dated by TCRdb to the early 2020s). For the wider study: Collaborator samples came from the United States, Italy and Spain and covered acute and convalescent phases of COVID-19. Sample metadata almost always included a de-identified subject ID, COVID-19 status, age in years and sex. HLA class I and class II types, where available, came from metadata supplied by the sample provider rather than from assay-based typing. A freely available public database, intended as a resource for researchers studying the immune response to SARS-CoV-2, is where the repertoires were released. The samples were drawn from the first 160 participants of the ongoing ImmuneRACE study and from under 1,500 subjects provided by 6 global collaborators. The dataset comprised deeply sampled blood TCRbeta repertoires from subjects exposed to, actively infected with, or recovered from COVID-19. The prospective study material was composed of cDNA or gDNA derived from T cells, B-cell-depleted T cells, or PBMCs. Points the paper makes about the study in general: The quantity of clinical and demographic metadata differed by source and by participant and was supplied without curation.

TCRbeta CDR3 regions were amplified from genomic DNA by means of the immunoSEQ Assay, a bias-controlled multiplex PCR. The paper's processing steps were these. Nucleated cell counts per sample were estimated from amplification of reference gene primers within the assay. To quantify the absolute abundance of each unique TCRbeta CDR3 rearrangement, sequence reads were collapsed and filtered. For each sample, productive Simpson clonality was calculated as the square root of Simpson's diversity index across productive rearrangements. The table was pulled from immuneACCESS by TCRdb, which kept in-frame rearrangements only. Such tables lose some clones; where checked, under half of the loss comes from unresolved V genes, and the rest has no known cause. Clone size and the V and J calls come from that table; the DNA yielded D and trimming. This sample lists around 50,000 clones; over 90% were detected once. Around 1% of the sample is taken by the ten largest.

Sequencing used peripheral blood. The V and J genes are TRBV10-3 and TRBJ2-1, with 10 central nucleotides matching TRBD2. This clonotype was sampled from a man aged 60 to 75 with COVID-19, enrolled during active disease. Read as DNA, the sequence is TGTGCCATTTCGCTAGCGGGAGTGGGGAATGAGCAGTTCTTC. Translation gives CAISLAGVGNEQFF.